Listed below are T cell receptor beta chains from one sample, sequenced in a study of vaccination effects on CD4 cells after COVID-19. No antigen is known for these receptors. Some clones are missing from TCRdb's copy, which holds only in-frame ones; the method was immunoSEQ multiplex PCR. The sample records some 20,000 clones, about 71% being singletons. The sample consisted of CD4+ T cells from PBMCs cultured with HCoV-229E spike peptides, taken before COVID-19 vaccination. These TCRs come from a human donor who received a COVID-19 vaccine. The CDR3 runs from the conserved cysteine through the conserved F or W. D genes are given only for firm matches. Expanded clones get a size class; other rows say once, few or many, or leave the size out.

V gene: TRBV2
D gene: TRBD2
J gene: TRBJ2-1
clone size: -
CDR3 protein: CASSEKVAGGVRVEQFF
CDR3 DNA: TGTGCCAGCAGTGAAAAGGTAGCGGGAGGAGTACGGGTTGAGCAGTTCTTC

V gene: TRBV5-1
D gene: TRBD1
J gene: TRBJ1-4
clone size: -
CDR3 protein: CASSPDGQGAGEKLFF
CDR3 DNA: TGCGCCAGCAGCCCGGACGGACAGGGCGCCGGTGAAAAACTGTTTTTT

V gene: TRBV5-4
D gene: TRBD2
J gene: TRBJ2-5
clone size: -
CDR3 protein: CASSSQRGLKTQYF
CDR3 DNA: TGTGCCAGCAGCTCACAGCGGGGTCTGAAGACCCAGTACTTC

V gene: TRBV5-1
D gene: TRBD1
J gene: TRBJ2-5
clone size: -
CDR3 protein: CASSQTLGTDQETQYF
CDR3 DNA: TGCGCCAGCAGTCAGACTCTGGGGACAGACCAAGAGACCCAGTACTTC

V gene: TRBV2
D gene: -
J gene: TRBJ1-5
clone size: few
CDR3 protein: CASSESGFNQPQHF
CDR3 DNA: TGTGCCAGCAGTGAATCGGGTTTCAATCAGCCCCAGCATTTT

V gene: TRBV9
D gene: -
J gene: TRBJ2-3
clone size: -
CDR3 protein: CASSGRRRFTQYF
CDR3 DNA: TGTGCCAGCAGCGGGAGGAGACGTTTTACGCAGTATTTT

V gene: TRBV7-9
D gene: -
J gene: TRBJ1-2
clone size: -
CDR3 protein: CASSFEVVSYGYTF
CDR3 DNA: TGTGCCAGCAGCTTTGAGGTAGTGAGCTATGGCTACACCTTC

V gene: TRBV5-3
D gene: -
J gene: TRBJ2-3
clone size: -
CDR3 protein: CARSLSGAGTDTQYF
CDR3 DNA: TGTGCCAGAAGCTTGTCGGGAGCTGGCACAGATACGCAGTATTTT

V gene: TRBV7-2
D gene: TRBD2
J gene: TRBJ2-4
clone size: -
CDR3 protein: CASSLAPGLGGDIQYF
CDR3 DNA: TGTGCCAGCAGCTTAGCGCCGGGACTAGGAGGAGACATTCAGTACTTC

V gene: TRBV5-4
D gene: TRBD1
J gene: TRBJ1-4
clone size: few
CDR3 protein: CASSEGTDTTEKLFF
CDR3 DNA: TGTGCCAGCAGCGAGGGGACAGACACTACGGAAAAACTGTTTTTT

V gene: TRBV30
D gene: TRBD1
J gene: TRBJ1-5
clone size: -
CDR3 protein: CAWSRQGDQPQHF
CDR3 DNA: TGTGCCTGGAGTCGACAGGGGGACCAGCCCCAGCATTTT

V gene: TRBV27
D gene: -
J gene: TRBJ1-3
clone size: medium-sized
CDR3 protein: CATQGSGNTIYF
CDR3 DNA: TGTGCCACCCAGGGTTCTGGAAACACCATATATTTT

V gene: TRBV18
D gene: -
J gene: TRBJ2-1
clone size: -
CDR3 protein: CASSPQGRQYNEQFF
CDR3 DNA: TGTGCCAGCTCACCCCAAGGCAGACAGTACAATGAGCAGTTCTTC

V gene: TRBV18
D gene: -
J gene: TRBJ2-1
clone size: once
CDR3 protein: CASSPNYEGSHEQFF
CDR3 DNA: TGTGCCAGCTCACCAAATTACGAGGGTTCCCATGAGCAGTTCTTC

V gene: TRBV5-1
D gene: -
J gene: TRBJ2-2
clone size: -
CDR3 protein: CASSLRETGELFF
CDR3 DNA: TGCGCCAGCAGCCTTCGGGAGACCGGGGAGCTGTTTTTT

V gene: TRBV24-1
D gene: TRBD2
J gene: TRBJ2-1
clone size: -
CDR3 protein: CATSASGYNEQFF
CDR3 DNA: TGTGCCACCAGTGCTAGCGGGTACAATGAGCAGTTCTTC

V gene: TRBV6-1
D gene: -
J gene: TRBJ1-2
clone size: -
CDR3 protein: CASSEAISYGYTF
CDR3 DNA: TGTGCCAGCAGTGAAGCGATCAGCTATGGCTACACCTTC

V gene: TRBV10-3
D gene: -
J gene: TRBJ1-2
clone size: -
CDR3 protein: CAIREGRNYGYTF
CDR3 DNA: TGTGCCATCAGGGAGGGTCGGAACTATGGCTACACCTTC

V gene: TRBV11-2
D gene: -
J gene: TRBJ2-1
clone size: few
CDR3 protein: CATSETGGWGGRAFPSQFF
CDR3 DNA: TGTGCCACGTCTGAAACAGGGGGCTGGGGCGGGAGGGCCTTTCCGTCCCAGTTCTTC

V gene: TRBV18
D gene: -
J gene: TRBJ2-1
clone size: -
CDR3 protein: CASSLGSYNEQFF
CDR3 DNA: TGTGCCAGCTCCCTAGGGTCCTACAATGAGCAGTTCTTC

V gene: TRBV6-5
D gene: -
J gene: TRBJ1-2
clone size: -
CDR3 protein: CASRATGVSNYGYTF
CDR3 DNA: TGTGCCAGCAGGGCGACTGGGGTTTCGAACTATGGCTACACCTTC

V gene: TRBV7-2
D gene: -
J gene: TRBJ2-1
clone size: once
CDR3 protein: CASSHRQSTYNEQFF
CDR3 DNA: TGTGCCAGCAGCCATAGACAGTCGACTTACAATGAGCAGTTCTTC

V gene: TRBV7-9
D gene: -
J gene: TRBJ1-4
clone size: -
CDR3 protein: CASSFTQKLFF
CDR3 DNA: TGTGCCAGCAGCTTCACGCAAAAACTGTTTTTT

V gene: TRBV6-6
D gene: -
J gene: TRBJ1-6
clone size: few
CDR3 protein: CASSYYGLGSPLHF
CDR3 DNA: TGTGCCAGCAGTTATTACGGATTGGGTTCACCCCTCCACTTT

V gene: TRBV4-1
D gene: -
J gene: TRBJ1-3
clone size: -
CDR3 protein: CASSQDGPGSGNTIYF
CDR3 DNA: TGCGCCAGCAGCCAAGATGGGCCAGGCTCTGGAAACACCATATATTTT

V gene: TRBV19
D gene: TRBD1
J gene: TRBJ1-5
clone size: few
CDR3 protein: CASSDRGSGNQPQHF
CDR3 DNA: TGTGCCAGTAGTGACAGGGGGTCCGGCAATCAGCCCCAGCATTTT

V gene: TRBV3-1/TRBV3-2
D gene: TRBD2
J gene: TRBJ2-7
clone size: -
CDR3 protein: CASSFSTSGRGSLLPYEQYF
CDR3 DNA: TGTGCCAGCAGCTTTAGCACTAGCGGGAGGGGCTCTCTTCTTCCCTACGAGCAGTACTTC

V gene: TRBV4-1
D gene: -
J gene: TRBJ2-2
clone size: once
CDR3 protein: CASRKTAEGGNTGELFF
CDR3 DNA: TGCGCCAGCAGAAAGACAGCCGAGGGAGGGAACACCGGGGAGCTGTTTTTT

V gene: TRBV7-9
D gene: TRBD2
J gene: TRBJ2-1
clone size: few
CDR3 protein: CASSLAGVGGAGGGEQFF
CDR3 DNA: TGTGCCAGCAGCTTAGCCGGGGTCGGTGGAGCGGGAGGCGGTGAGCAGTTCTTC